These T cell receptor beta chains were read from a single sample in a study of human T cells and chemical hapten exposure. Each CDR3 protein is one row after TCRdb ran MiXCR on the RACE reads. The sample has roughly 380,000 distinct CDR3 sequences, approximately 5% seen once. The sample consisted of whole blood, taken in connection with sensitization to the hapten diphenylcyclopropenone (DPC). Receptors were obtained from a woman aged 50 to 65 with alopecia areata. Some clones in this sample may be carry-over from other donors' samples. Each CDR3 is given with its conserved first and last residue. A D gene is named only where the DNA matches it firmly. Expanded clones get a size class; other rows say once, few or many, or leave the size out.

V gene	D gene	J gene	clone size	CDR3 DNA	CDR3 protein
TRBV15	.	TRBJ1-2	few	TGTGCCACCAGCAGAGATCGTATTCCGGGACTGCTCTATGGCTACACCTTC	CATSRDRIPGLLYGYTF
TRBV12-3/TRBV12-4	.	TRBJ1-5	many	TGTGCCAGCAGTTTCGGGACGAGTAATCAGCCCCAGCATTTT	CASSFGTSNQPQHF
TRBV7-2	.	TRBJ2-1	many	TGTGCCAGCAGCCCCTCCCGAGGGGGGTACAATGAGCAGTTCTTC	CASSPSRGGYNEQFF
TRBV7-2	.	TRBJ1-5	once	TGTGCCAGCAGCCCGTATAATGGCAATCAGCCCCAGCATTTT	CASSPYNGNQPQHF
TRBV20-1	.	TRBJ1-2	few	TGCAGTGCCGGACCCCCCCCTAACTATGGCTACACCTTC	CSAGPPPNYGYTF
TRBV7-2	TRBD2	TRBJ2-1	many	TGTGCCAGCAGCAGAGAGTGGACTAGCGCCACACCAAATGAGCAGTTCTTC	CASSREWTSATPNEQFF
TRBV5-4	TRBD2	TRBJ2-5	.	TGTGCCAGCAGCTTCGGGACTAGTCCAGAGACCCAGTACTTC	CASSFGTSPETQYF
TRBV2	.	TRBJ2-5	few	TGTGCCAGCAGTGAGTTAGCCGACCAAGAGACCCAGTACTTC	CASSELADQETQYF
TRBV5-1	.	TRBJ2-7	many	TGCGCCAGCAGCTTGGCTCAAGGGGGCGAGCAGTACTTC	CASSLAQGGEQYF
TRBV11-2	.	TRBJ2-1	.	TGTGCCAGCAGCTTAGTTCGCGGCTTTGATGGGTTCTTC	CASSLVRGFDGFF
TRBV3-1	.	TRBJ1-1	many	TGTGCCAGTGGGGACGTTTGGGGCACTGAAGCTTTCTTT	CASGDVWGTEAFF
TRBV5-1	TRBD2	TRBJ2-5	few	TGCGCCAGCAGCTTGGTGCTAGCGGCCTTACAAGAGACCCAGTACTTC	CASSLVLAALQETQYF
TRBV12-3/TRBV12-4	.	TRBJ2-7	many	TGTGCCAGCAGTTTTGGGGGGTTCTCCTACGAGCAGTACTTC	CASSFGGFSYEQYF
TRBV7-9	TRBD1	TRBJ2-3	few	TGTGCCAGCAGCTTCGCGGACAGGGCGAGCACAGATACGCAGTATTTT	CASSFADRASTDTQYF
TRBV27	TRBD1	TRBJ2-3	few	TGTGCCAGCAGTTTAAGAATTGACAGGGCGATCCCAACCGTTGAAGATACGCAGTATTTT	CASSLRIDRAIPTVEDTQYF
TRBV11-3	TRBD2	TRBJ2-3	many	TGTGCCAGCAGCTCCACTAGCGGGAGTGTGACAGATACGCAGTATTTT	CASSSTSGSVTDTQYF
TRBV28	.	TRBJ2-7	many	TGTGCCAGCAGTTTATTGGGGACAGGGCAAAGCGGGAGCACCTACGAGCAGTACTTC	CASSLLGTGQSGSTYEQYF
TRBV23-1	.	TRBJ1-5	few	TGCGCCAGCAGTCAATCGGGAAGCAGGGGAAAGAGGGGCAATCAGCCCCAGCATTTT	CASSQSGSRGKRGNQPQHF
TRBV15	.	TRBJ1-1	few	TGTGCCACCAGCAAACCCCAGGGTGGTGTCACTGAAGCTTTCTTT	CATSKPQGGVTEAFF
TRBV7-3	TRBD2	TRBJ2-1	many	TGTGCCAGCAGCCCAAAGGGAGGGAATGAGCAGTTCTTC	CASSPKGGNEQFF
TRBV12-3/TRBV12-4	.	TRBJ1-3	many	TGTGCCAGCAGTTACGGGGCTGGAAACACCATATATTTT	CASSYGAGNTIYF
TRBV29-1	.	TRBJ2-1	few	TGCAGCGTGGGGACATTTACCTCCTACAATGAGCAGTTCTTC	CSVGTFTSYNEQFF
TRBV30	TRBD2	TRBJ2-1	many	TGTGCCTGGAGTGGACTAGCGGGAGAACAGTTCTTC	CAWSGLAGEQFF
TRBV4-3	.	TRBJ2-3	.	TGCGCCAGCAGCCAAGGGGGGAAAGAAGCAGATACGCAGTATTTT	CASSQGGKEADTQYF
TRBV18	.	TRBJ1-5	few	TGTGCCAGCTCACCTACCTCCACGGAAGGCGGTCAGCCCCAGCATTTT	CASSPTSTEGGQPQHF
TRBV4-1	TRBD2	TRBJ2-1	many	TGCGCCAGCAGCCTGACTAGCGGGGGGGCCGATGAGCAGTTCTTC	CASSLTSGGADEQFF
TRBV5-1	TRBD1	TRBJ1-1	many	TGCGCCAGCAGGGATGGACAGGGGGCGCGGGTACCTTTCTTT	CASRDGQGARVPFF
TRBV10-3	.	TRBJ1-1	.	TGTGCCATCAGCCCCAGACCCGGACAGAAGAACACTGAAGCTTTCTTT	CAISPRPGQKNTEAFF
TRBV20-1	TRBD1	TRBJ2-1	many	TGCAGTGCTAGACAGGGGGCTAATAATGAGCAGTTCTTC	CSARQGANNEQFF
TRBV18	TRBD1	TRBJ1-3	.	TGTGCCAGCTCATACAGGGGAAGGAGCTCTGGAAACACCATATATTTT	CASSYRGRSSGNTIYF
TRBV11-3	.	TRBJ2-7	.	TGTGCCAGCAGCTTAGGTGTAGGTGACGCCTACGAGCAGTACTTC	CASSLGVGDAYEQYF
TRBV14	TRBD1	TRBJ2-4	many	TGTGCCAGCAGCCAAGGAGTCGACAGGGGGACCAAAAACATTCAGTACTTC	CASSQGVDRGTKNIQYF
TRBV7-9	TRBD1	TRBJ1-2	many	TGTGCCAGCAGTCTAGATTGGGGGACAGGACCTAGACGATGGTATGGCTACACCTTC	CASSLDWGTGPRRWYGYTF
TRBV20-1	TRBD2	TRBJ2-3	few	TGCAGTGCTATTAACCTAGCGGGAGGGGGAAGCACAGATACGCAGTATTTT	CSAINLAGGGSTDTQYF
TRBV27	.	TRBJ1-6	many	TGTGCCAGCAGACAGGGCTCTTCCTATAATTCACCCCTCCACTTT	CASRQGSSYNSPLHF
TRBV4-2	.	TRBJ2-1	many	TGTGCCAGCAGCCAAGAGGCTAGCCTCAATGAGCAGTTCTTC	CASSQEASLNEQFF
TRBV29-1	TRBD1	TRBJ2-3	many	TGCAGCGTTGCCCGGGACAGTCACACAGATACGCAGTATTTT	CSVARDSHTDTQYF
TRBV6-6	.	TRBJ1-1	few	TGTGCCAGCACCCTGGGGGTCTCCGGCGCTGAAGCTTTCTTT	CASTLGVSGAEAFF
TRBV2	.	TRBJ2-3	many	TGTGCCAGCAGTGAAGCGGGCGGATCTACGCAGTATTTT	CASSEAGGSTQYF
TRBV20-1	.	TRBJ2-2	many	TGCAGTGCTAGAGGGGCAGGGGAGAACACCGGGGAGCTGTTTTTT	CSARGAGENTGELFF
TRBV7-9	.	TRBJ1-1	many	TGTGCCAGCAGCCTCGTCCAGAACACTGAAGCTTTCTTT	CASSLVQNTEAFF
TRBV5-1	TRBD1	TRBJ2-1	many	TGCGCCAGCAGCTTGGGGCAGGGGGCGATAAATGAGCAGTTCTTC	CASSLGQGAINEQFF
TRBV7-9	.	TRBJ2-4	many	TGTGCCAGCAGCCTCGTTCCAGATGCCAAAAACATTCAGTACTTC	CASSLVPDAKNIQYF
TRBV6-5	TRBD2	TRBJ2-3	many	TGTGCCAGCAGTAGACGGGGGGGTACAGATACGCAGTATTTT	CASSRRGGTDTQYF
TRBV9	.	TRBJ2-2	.	TGTGCCAGCAGCGTCCGGACGGGGAACACCGGGGAGCTGTTTTTT	CASSVRTGNTGELFF
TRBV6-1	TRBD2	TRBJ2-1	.	TGTGCCAGCGCCCGGCGGGAGTTTTCCACCTACAATGAGCAGTTCTTC	CASARREFSTYNEQFF
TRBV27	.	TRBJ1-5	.	TGTGCCAGCAGTTTAAGTCGGGGCTATCAGCCCCAGCATTTT	CASSLSRGYQPQHF
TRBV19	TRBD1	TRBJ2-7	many	TGTGCCAGTAGCGATGGGACAGATACCGAGCAGTACTTC	CASSDGTDTEQYF
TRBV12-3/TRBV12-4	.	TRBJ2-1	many	TGTGCCAGCAGTTCCCCCCGGGGACACCCTGACTACAATGAGCAGTTCTTC	CASSSPRGHPDYNEQFF
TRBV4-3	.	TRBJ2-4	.	TGCGCCAGCAGCCAAGGGGGCATTCAGTACTTC	CASSQGGIQYF
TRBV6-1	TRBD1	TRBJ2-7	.	TGTGCCAGCAGTGACCAGACAGGGTACGAGCAGTACTTC	CASSDQTGYEQYF
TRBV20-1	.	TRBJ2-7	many	TGCAGTGCTAGAGATCGGGGACGGAATTACGAGCAGTACTTC	CSARDRGRNYEQYF
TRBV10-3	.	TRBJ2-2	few	TGTGCCATCAGTGAGTCGGGCAGCGCGAACACCGGGGAGCTGTTTTTT	CAISESGSANTGELFF
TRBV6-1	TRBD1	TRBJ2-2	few	TGTGCCAGCAGAGAAAGGACAGGCCCGAAGACCGGGGAGCTGTTTTTT	CASRERTGPKTGELFF
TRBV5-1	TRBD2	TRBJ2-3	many	TGTGCCAGCAGTTTAGCGGGAGATACGCAGTATTTT	CASSLAGDTQYF
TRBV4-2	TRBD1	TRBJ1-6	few	TGTGCCAGCAGCCCAGAAGGGGGCTCGAAGAATTCACCCCTCCACTTT	CASSPEGGSKNSPLHF
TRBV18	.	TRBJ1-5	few	TGTGCCAGCTCCGCTGGGGGAGTGGGTCAGCCCCAGCATTTT	CASSAGGVGQPQHF
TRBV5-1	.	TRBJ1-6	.	TGCGCCAGCAGCGTGGACAGAATTTACTCACCCCTCCACTTT	CASSVDRIYSPLHF